The present T cell receptor beta chain was sequenced within a study of CD8 T cells in Susac syndrome. The CDR3 has 16 residues. V trimming: 0 bases; J trimming: 5 bases; junction bases outside the gene matches: 7. Germline V gene sequence: CDR1 DFQATT, CDR2 SNEGSKA (reference sequence). Negative isolation was used for CD8+ and CD4+ T cells and FACS enrichment for TEMRA cells. It was with random hexamers that about 0.45 to 1 ug RNA was reverse transcribed. An immunoSEQ multiplex PCR amplified TCR beta CDR3 over 54 Vbeta and 13 Jbeta. One entry per CDR3 protein results from TCRdb running MiXCR on the immunoSEQ multiplex PCR reads. The sample records 140,000 to 150,000 distinct CDR3 sequences, roughly 95% being singletons.

The rearrangement links TRBV20-1 to TRBJ2-5, with 12 bases lining up with TRBD2. The TCR was taken from a human donor with multiple sclerosis. The sample consisted of CD4+ T cells from PBMCs. The CDR3, as DNA: TGCAGTGCTAGAGATCTTGGACTAGCGGGGATGGAGACCCAGTACTTC. It translates to CSARDLGLAGMETQYF.